This TCR beta chain came from a study of early T cells in non-severe SARS-CoV-2 infection. CDR3 length equals 16 residues. With 6 bases removed from V and 2 bases from J, the gap between germline ends came to 18 bases. CDR1 is MDHEN, CDR2 SYDVKM, per germline. Unique molecular identifiers (one per individual cDNA molecule) were attached. TCRdb reanalysed the 5' RACE reads using MiXCR and keeps one entry per CDR3 protein. Of roughly 30,000 distinct CDR3 sequences in the sample, less than 6% are singletons; the top ten hold over 10%. Findings and limits, study-wide: VDJdb-based matching was biased toward anti-spike CD8 responses and missed private and CD4 specificities.

This clonotype was seen repeatedly, ten times or more. The antigen remains unidentified. Sequencing was performed on whole blood. The chain carries TRBV28 and TRBJ2-3; tentative D call: TRBD2 (5 bases). This TCR derives from an adult who was a healthcare worker with PCR-confirmed SARS-CoV-2 infection or an uninfected control (not recorded which). The CDR3: CASRPQRVQPTDTQYF. The CDR3 DNA reads TGTGCCAGCAGGCCCCAGAGGGTACAGCCCACAGATACGCAGTATTTT.